A selection of T cell receptor beta chains follows, all from one sample in a study of cytotoxic CD8 clonotypes in ibrutinib-treated CLL. TCRdb keeps only in-frame clones here, not all; method: immunoSEQ multiplex PCR. The sample has about 130,000 clones; 79% are singletons. Sequences were derived from PBMCs, sampled after 12 months of ibrutinib treatment. The receptors were gathered from a human donor with chronic lymphocytic leukemia. Each CDR3 is given without its conserved first and last residue.

>TRBV19|TRBJ2-5
ASSNRGGRVETQY
>TRBV12-5|TRBJ2-1
ASGAPSDDEQF
>TRBV6-5|TRBJ2-5
ASSYGAKETQY
>TRBV10-3|TRBJ1-2
AISVNYGYT
>TRBV28|TRBJ2-1
ASSGRTSGRKYNEQF
>TRBV13|TRBJ1-1
ASSLSRSEAF
>TRBV7-3|TRBJ2-5
ASSLGLAGGQETQY
>TRBV6-1|TRBJ1-3
ASSDGRYSGNTIY
>TRBV10-3|TRBJ1-1
AITDQGGGTEAF
>TRBV27|TRBJ2-2
ASSKTGATGELF
>TRBV5-4|TRBJ2-3
ASSWDWAGGSDTQY
>TRBV5-1|TRBJ2-3
ASSLRGGQADTQY
>TRBV14|TRBJ2-1
ASSQVGGSSYNEQF
>TRBV5-4|TRBJ1-1
ASSWDRRNTEAF
>TRBV25-1|TRBJ1-1
ASSEPGGRAF
>TRBV10-3|TRBJ2-1
AISEVSEGPYNEQF
>TRBV9|TRBJ1-6
ASSGRQGAYSPLH
>TRBV21-1|TRBJ1-5
ASSKGNQPQH
>TRBV25-1|TRBJ2-1
ASSEKYSGSSYNEQF
>TRBV19|TRBJ2-3
ASSIWGSTDTQY
>TRBV6-5|TRBJ2-1
ASSYSTSGRYNEQF
>TRBV7-9|TRBJ2-3
ASSFAGGEGTQY
>TRBV4-3|TRBJ1-2
ASSQPGLGYT
>TRBV29-1|TRBJ2-7
SVPIGPRNEQY
>TRBV29-1|TRBJ1-2
SVPGQNGYT
>TRBV15|TRBJ2-7
ATSSGTSGRSSYEQY
>TRBV27|TRBJ2-5
ASSRGLYVETQY
>TRBV5-6|TRBJ1-5
ASSLVGDPGNQPQH
>TRBV5-1|TRBJ2-7
ASSGGGLYEQY
>TRBV27|TRBJ2-7
ASSHDRSSYEQY
>TRBV5-4|TRBJ2-7
ASSLAGGLGLYEQY
>TRBV29-1|TRBJ2-1
SVVGLAALGEQF
>TRBV19|TRBJ2-7
ASSIGTALSYEQY
>TRBV7-9|TRBJ2-5
ASSLDGDAETQY
>TRBV6-1|TRBJ2-7
ASSPPGRPPY
>TRBV21-1|TRBJ1-1
ASSPRLAF
>TRBV9|TRBJ2-3
ASSVTGWLTDTQY
>TRBV7-6|TRBJ2-1
ASSLWSSGRRSYNEQF
>TRBV18|TRBJ1-2
ASSPPGQNNYGYT
>TRBV19|TRBJ2-5
ASSLMAGMETQY
>TRBV13|TRBJ2-7
ASTAGTSGAYEQY
>TRBV28|TRBJ2-1
ASNRGGGIYNEQF
>TRBV4-3|TRBJ1-2
ASSQDLGRGSSNYGYT
>TRBV19|TRBJ2-1
ASSIWGGEQF